These 2 T cell receptor beta chains were sequenced from one sample in a study of sequential checkpoint blockade in melanoma. Profiling relied on immunoSEQ multiplex PCR, and the TCRdb table lists in-frame clones only, not all of them. The sample has roughly 2,200 clones, roughly a sixth seen once; the top ten hold 15% to 20%. Treatment described: randomized to nivolumab then ipilimumab (arm A) or the reverse (arm B). The sample in question was tumor tissue (inferred from file names), obtained from a patient given nivolumab and ipilimumab in sequence. Every receptor here comes from a human donor with melanoma.

This clone is classed as medium-sized. The rearrangement joins TRBV11-3 to TRBJ1-1; no clear D. Germline lookup yields CDR1 SGHNT and CDR2 YENEEA. The CDR3 runs 15 residues. Trimming shortened V by 2 bases and J by 0 bases, and 10 bases separated the two germline ends. The CDR3 bases are TGTGCCAGCAGCTTACAAGGGCACCTGAACACTGAAGCTTTCTTT. This codes for CASSLQGHLNTEAFF.

This clone was detected many times. The rearrangement joins TRBV7-2 to TRBJ2-7, with D perhaps matching TRBD2 (5 bases). Trimming took 1 base from V and 3 from J, leaving 7 bases between them. This CDR3 region has 13 residues. Germline V lookup: CDR1 SGHTA, CDR2 FQGNSA. The CDR3 spells CASSLGLFYEQYF. The CDR3 nucleotides are TGTGCCAGCAGCTTAGGACTATTCTACGAGCAGTACTTC.